These 5 T cell receptor beta chains originate from one sample sequenced in a study of yellow fever vaccine responses in identical twins. TCRdb passed the RT-PCR reads through MiXCR, listing each CDR3 protein once. Of about 23,000 distinct CDR3 sequences in the sample, around four fifths were seen once. Source: T cells from blood (PBMCs), unsorted or a sorted subset (not recorded which), taken before or after yellow fever vaccination (not recorded which). These receptors all come from a woman aged 18 to 35 who received the yellow fever vaccine.

This clonotype was counted a few times. V gene TRBV5-6 combines with J gene TRBJ1-1; no clear D gene. The CDR3 loop spans 13 amino acids. Germline V gene lookup returns CDR1 SGHDT and CDR2 YYEEEE. V dropped 2 bases and J dropped 4 bases, with 9 bases sitting between them. CDR3 amino acids: CASSFYGGTEAFF. The CDR3 DNA reads TGTGCCAGCAGCTTCTACGGAGGCACTGAAGCTTTCTTT. Using reference TRBV5-6 and TRBJ1-1 for the parts outside the CDR3, the full variable domain is DAGVTQSPTHLIKTRGQQVTLRCSPKSGHDTVSWYQQALGQGPQFIFQYYEEEERQRGNFPDRFSGHQFPNYSSELNVNALLLGDSALYLCASSFYGGTEAFFGQGTRLTVV.

V is TRBV29-1 and J is TRBJ2-1; TRBD1 is a possible D gene (5 bases). Trimming left V 5 bases short and J 1 base short, with 6 bases between. There are 12 residues in the CDR3. CDR1 is SQVTM and CDR2 is ANQGSEA in the germline V gene. The CDR3 here is CSVRGSYNEQFF. DNA for the CDR3: TGCAGCGTTAGGGGTTCCTACAATGAGCAGTTCTTC.

The chain carries TRBV11-3 and TRBJ2-7; TRBD1 is a possible D gene (6 bases). This CDR3 has 15 residues. Germline V lookup: CDR1 SGHNT, CDR2 YENEEA. V was shortened by 0 bases and J by 3 bases, with 12 bases between the two germline ends. The DNA for the CDR3 is TGTGCCAGCAGCTTAGATAGAGCAGGGGTCTACGAGCAGTACGTC. This codes for CASSLDRAGVYEQYV.

This clonotype is a singleton in its sample. The gene calls are TRBV5-1 and TRBJ1-1, with D unresolved. V lost 1 base and J 8 bases, leaving 12 bases between the germline ends. Germline V lookup: CDR1 SGHRS, CDR2 YFSETQ. The CDR3 is made up of 13 amino acids. The CDR3 DNA sequence: TGCGCCAGCAGCTTGTACGGATCCTTCGAAGCTTTCTTT. It encodes CASSLYGSFEAFF. The complete variable domain, with remaining parts taken from reference TRBV5-1 and TRBJ1-1, reads KAGVTQTPRYLIKTRGQQVTLSCSPISGHRSVSWYQQTPGQGLQFLFEYFSETQRNKGNFPGRFSGRQFSNSRSEMNVSTLELGDSALYLCASSLYGSFEAFFGQGTRLTVV.

The V gene is TRBV25-1, the J gene TRBJ2-1, with 8 bases aligning to TRBD2. CDR1 and CDR2 from the germline V gene are MGHDK and SYGVNS. With V trimmed by 1 base and J by 8 bases, 10 bases remained unmatched. This CDR3 is 16 amino acids long. This CDR3 is CASSEWGTSWVDEQFF. The CDR3 DNA is TGTGCCAGCAGTGAATGGGGGACTAGTTGGGTGGATGAGCAGTTCTTC.